This T cell receptor beta chain was found in a study of Graves' ophthalmopathy and Graves' hyperthyroidism. Study results and caveats: Blood also harbored most expanded thyroid clonotypes above 0.001 frequency.

This clonotype was detected ten times or more. No antigen is known for it. The CDR3 contains 13 residues. CDR1 is KGHDR and CDR2 is SFDVKD in the germline V gene. Trimming took off 4 bases at V and 2 bases at J, with 7 bases between the two ends. The evidence that diagnosis relied on was clinical symptoms, serum thyroxine, TRAb, thyroid ultrasound and orbital computed tomography. RNA transcripts were the template, and TCR beta CDR3 regions were amplified from them. After a first-round RT-PCR with HTBI primers, a second-round multiplex PCR was run. In TCRdb, the multiplex PCR reads were re-called with MiXCR into one record per CDR3 protein. The repertoire has almost 750,000 distinct CDR3 sequences, approximately 40% of them found once; the top ten carry 40% to 45%.

The material sequenced was peripheral blood. The TCR sequence derives from an adult man with Graves' ophthalmopathy. V is TRBV24-1 and J is TRBJ1-1; D gene ambiguous. The CDR3 nucleotides read TGTGCCACCAGTGACTGGAAAAACACTGAAGCTTTCTTT. Its protein product is CATSDWKNTEAFF.